Below, one T cell receptor beta chain is given with its context. The data belong to a study of blood T cell repertoires in COVID-19. At the level of the study: Material from acute and convalescent COVID-19 was sourced from the United States, Italy and Spain. Sources were T cells, B-cell-depleted T cells, or PBMCs; the material itself was cDNA or gDNA.

Trimming took 5 bases from V and 4 from J; bases not matched to a gene: 18. The germline V gene has CDR1 MDHEN and CDR2 SYDVKM. The CDR3 contains 19 residues. Source study methods: Amplification of reference gene primers provided the estimated nucleated cell counts. Sequencing was performed with immunoSEQ multiplex PCR; in TCRdb, only in-frame clones are kept and a portion is missing. The D gene and trimming were derived from the DNA, and the V and J assignments and clone size from that table. The sample records 85,000 to 130,000 clones, around 87% being singletons. This receptor was identified in a man in his forties or fifties with acute or convalescent COVID-19. The sequenced sample consisted of peripheral blood. The chain is built from TRBV28 and TRBJ1-3, with 9 nucleotides matching TRBD1. As DNA, the CDR3 is TGTGCCAGCAGTCTCCCACAGGGGGCTGGGGCCTTGGCAGGAAACACCATATATTTT. Residues: CASSLPQGAGALAGNTIYF.